Listed below are T cell receptor beta chains from one sample, sequenced in a study of T cells after yellow fever vaccination. TCRdb fed the 5' RACE reads into MiXCR, producing one record per CDR3 protein. This table holds around 310,000 distinct CDR3 sequences, approximately 3.8% found once. The source was PBMCs, collected on the day of the yellow fever booster vaccination. The origin of the receptors is a man aged 18 to 30 who received the YFV17D yellow fever vaccine. The CDR3 runs from the conserved cysteine through the conserved F or W. D genes are given only for firm matches. Not every row has a clone size; where given, it reads once, few, many or a size class.

clone_size j_call v_call d_call cdr3_aa cdr3_nt
many TRBJ2-3 TRBV12-3/TRBV12-4 - CASSPTQGQGPTDTQYF TGTGCCAGCAGTCCGACACAGGGCCAGGGCCCCACAGATACGCAGTATTTT
many TRBJ2-1 TRBV11-3 TRBD1 CASSPGTGGEPLRFNEQFF TGTGCCAGCAGCCCCGGGACAGGGGGCGAACCTCTCCGATTCAATGAGCAGTTCTTC
- TRBJ1-3 TRBV4-1 - CASSPGLRGNTIYF TGCGCCAGCAGCCCAGGGTTGAGGGGAAACACCATATATTTT
- TRBJ2-5 TRBV4-2 - CASSLQTGSQETQYF TGTGCCAGCAGCCTACAGACAGGTTCCCAAGAGACCCAGTACTTC
- TRBJ2-3 TRBV28 TRBD2 CASSSPTSGGTDTQYF TGTGCCAGCAGTTCGCCGACTAGCGGGGGGACAGATACGCAGTATTTT
many TRBJ1-1 TRBV4-1 - CASSQDMGGASINTEAFF TGCGCCAGCAGCCAAGATATGGGGGGCGCCTCGATTAACACTGAAGCTTTCTTT
many TRBJ2-2 TRBV3-1 - CASSQVRELFF TGTGCCAGCAGCCAAGTCCGGGAGCTGTTTTTT
- TRBJ1-1 TRBV11-1 - CASSSDRTEAFF TGTGCCAGCAGCTCGGACCGCACTGAAGCTTTCTTT
many TRBJ2-3 TRBV23-1 - CASRPPGPDTQYF TGCGCCAGCAGACCGCCGGGGCCAGATACGCAGTATTTT
many TRBJ2-2 TRBV28 - CASSSLATGTVTGELFF TGTGCCAGCAGTTCCCTAGCGACGGGTACCGTGACCGGGGAGCTGTTTTTT
many TRBJ2-1 TRBV6-2/TRBV6-3 - CASRHPSRGESEQFF TGTGCCAGCAGACATCCCTCCAGGGGGGAGAGTGAGCAGTTCTTC
few TRBJ2-5 TRBV29-1 - CSVEDLRETQYF TGCAGCGTTGAAGACCTGAGAGAGACCCAGTACTTC
few TRBJ1-1 TRBV27 - CASSLWPRGNTEAFF TGTGCCAGCAGTTTATGGCCCCGGGGGAACACTGAAGCTTTCTTT
few TRBJ2-5 TRBV5-1 - CASSLAQGLGQETQYF TGCGCCAGCAGCTTGGCCCAGGGGCTGGGCCAAGAGACCCAGTACTTC
many TRBJ2-3 TRBV6-2/TRBV6-3 TRBD1 CASRHRTGGSSDTQYF TGTGCCAGCCGGCATAGGACAGGGGGCAGTTCAGATACGCAGTATTTT